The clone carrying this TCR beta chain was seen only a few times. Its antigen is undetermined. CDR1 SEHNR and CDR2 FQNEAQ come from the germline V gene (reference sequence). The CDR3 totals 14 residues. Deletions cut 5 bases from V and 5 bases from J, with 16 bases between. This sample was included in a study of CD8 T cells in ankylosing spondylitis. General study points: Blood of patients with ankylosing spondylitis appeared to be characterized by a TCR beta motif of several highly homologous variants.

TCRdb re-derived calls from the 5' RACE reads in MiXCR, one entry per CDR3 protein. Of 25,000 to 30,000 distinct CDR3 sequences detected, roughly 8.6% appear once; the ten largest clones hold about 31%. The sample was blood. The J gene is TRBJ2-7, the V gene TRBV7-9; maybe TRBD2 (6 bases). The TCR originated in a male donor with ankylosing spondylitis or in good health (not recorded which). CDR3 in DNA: TGTGCCAGCAGCCCCCGCGGGATAAACCACGAGCAGTACTTC. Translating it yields CASSPRGINHEQYF. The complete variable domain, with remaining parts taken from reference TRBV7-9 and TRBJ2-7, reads DTGVSQNPRHKITKRGQNVTFRCDPISEHNRLYWYRQTLGQGPEFLTYFQNEAQLEKSRLLSDRFSAERPKGSFSTLEIQRTEQGDSAMYLCASSPRGINHEQYFGPGTRLTVT.